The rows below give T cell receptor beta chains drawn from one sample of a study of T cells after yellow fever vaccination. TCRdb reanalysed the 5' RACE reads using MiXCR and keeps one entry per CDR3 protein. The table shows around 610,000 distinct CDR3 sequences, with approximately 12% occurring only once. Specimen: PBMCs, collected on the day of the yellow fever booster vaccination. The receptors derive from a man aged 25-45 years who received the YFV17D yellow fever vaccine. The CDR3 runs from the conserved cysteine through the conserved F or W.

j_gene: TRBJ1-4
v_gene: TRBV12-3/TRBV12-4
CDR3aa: CASSLGVREKLFF

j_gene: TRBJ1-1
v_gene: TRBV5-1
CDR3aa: CASSLVLNTEAFF

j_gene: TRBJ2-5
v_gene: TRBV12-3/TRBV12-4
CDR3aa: CASRAWGIETQYF

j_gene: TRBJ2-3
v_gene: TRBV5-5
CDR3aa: CASGSDTQYF

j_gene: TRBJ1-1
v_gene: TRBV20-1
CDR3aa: CSARDRTGEREAFF

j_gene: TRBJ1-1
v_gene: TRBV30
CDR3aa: CAWTRGREGTEAFF

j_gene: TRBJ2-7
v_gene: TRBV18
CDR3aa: CASSPRITSGNYEQYF

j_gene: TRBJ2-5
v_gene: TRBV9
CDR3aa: CASSGDPLGVVETQYF

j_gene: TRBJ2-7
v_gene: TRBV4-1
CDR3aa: CASSQGRGGAYEQYF

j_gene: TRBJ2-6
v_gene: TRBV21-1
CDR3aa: CASSRHTYLQGAGGRSGANVLTF

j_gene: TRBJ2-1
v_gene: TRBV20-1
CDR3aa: CSARDRRLALQNEQFF

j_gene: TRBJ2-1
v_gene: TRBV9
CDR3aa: CASSVELAGGSYNEQFF

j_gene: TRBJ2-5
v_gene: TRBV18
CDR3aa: CASSPLTSARGGESQYF

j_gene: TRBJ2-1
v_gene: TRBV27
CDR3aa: CASSFGFGRDPVGNEQFF

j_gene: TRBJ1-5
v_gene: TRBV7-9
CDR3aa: CASSYRGSQPQHF

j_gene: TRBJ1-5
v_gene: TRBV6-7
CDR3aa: CASSTGTKHQPQHF

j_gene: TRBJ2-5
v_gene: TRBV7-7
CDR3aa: CASSPDPRAETQYF

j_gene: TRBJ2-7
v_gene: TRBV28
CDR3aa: CASRPQFDEQYF

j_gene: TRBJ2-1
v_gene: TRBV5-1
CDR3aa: CASSPTLGGVNEQFF

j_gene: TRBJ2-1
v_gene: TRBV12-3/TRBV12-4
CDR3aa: CASSLGTSGTLSYNEQFF

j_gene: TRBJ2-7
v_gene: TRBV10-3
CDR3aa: CAISDRVLHF

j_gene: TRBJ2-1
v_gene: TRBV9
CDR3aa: CASSVGDNEQFF

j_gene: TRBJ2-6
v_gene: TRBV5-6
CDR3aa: CASSLVGSSGANVLTF

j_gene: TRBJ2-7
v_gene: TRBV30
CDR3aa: CAWSVRSFEQYF